Only a few counts were recorded for the clone carrying this TCR beta chain. This specimen belongs to a study of blood T cell repertoires in COVID-19. The wider study: Researchers got acute and convalescent COVID-19 samples from the United States, Italy and Spain. Sample material is recorded as cDNA or gDNA derived from T cells, B-cell-depleted T cells, or PBMCs.

Per the original methods: Reference gene primer amplification gave estimated nucleated cell counts. Libraries were prepared by immunoSEQ multiplex PCR; TCRdb keeps only in-frame clonotypes and omits some of them. V and J calls and clone size are given by that table; D and trimming were obtained from the DNA. Among 130,000 or so clones listed, roughly 79% were seen once. V shed 6 bases, J shed 4 bases, and the junction held 8 bases outside the gene matches. This CDR3 region has 15 residues. The V gene's germline CDR1 is MDHEN and CDR2 SYDVKM. The clonotype was recovered from a human donor in a cohort sampled during active COVID-19. Material for sequencing was peripheral blood. V gene TRBV28 combines with J gene TRBJ2-1, with 8 bases matching TRBD2. CDR3 residues: CASSFGGDPYNEQFF. CDR3 DNA: TGTGCCAGCAGCTTCGGGGGGGACCCTTACAATGAGCAGTTCTTC.